The 21 T cell receptor beta chains in this list originate from one sample, sequenced in a study of T cells in Graves' hyperthyroidism and ophthalmopathy. Amplification targeted TCR beta CDR3 regions from RNA transcripts. The HTBI primer set served for first-round RT-PCR of the TCR CDR3. TCRdb re-called the multiplex PCR reads with MiXCR, one entry per CDR3 protein. The table has roughly 380,000 distinct CDR3 sequences, about 15% seen once. Sequences were obtained from blood. These receptors originate from a woman aged 55-69 years with Graves' hyperthyroidism.

There are a few counts of this clonotype. V gene TRBV4-1 combines with J gene TRBJ2-7; D is ambiguous. Per the germline V gene, CDR1 is MGHRA and CDR2 is YSYEKL. V was clipped by 0 bases and J by 5 bases, with 8 bases between them. CDR3 size: 13 residues. The CDR3 region is CASSQEPGHEQYF. For the CDR3, the DNA is TGCGCCAGCAGCCAAGAGCCGGGCCACGAGCAGTACTTC.

This clonotype showed up many times. This chain links TRBV6-1 with TRBJ2-3; 10 bases align to TRBD2. V lost 3 bases and J lost 2; bases outside the gene matches: 5. This CDR3 comprises 16 residues. Per germline, CDR1 MNHNS and CDR2 SASEGT. CDR3 DNA: TGTGCCAGCAGTGAGATAGCGGGAGGCCTCACAGATACGCAGTATTTT. Its protein product is CASSEIAGGLTDTQYF.

Many counts were recorded for this clonotype. J is TRBJ2-7 and V is TRBV11-2; D uncertain. The CDR3 totals 12 residues. V lost 1 base and J lost 3, with 4 bases in between. Germline values: CDR1 SGHAT, CDR2 FQNNGV. The CDR3 sequence is CASSLGDYEQYF. The CDR3 DNA follows: TGTGCCAGCAGCTTAGGGGACTACGAGCAGTACTTC.

The rearrangement uses TRBV19 and TRBJ1-1; no definite D call. The V and J ends lost 7 bases and 0 bases respectively, with 9 bases between them. CDR3 length equals 13 residues. The V gene's germline CDR1 is LNHDA and CDR2 SQIVND (reference sequence). The CDR3 DNA reads as TGTGCCAGTAAGCTCATGCTGAACACTGAAGCTTTCTTT. Its translation: CASKLMLNTEAFF.

This clonotype has a count of ten or more. The chain combines TRBV30 with TRBJ2-7, with TRBD1 matching over 9 bases. This CDR3 has 13 amino acids. V was clipped by 4 bases and J by 4 bases; unmatched bases: 5. CDR1 is GTSNPN, CDR2 SVGIG, per germline (reference sequence). The CDR3 coding sequence is TGTGCCTGGAACACAGGGGGCGCGTACGAGCAGTACTTC. It encodes CAWNTGGAYEQYF.

This clonotype was observed at least ten times. The V and J genes are TRBV30 and TRBJ1-1; a weak D match, TRBD1 (6 bases). Trimming removed 0 bases from V and 10 bases from J, with 12 bases in between. Germline CDR1 GTSNPN, CDR2 SVGIG (reference sequence). The CDR3 length is 12 residues. The CDR3 is CAWSVGGPTAFF. DNA of the CDR3: TGTGCCTGGAGTGTAGGGGGGCCGACAGCTTTCTTT. The full variable domain, rest sourced from reference TRBV30 and TRBJ1-1, is SQTIHQWPATLVQPVGSPLSLECTVEGTSNPNLYWYRQAAGRGLQLLFYSVGIGQISSEVPQNLSASRPQDRQFILSSKKLLLSDSGFYLCAWSVGGPTAFFGQGTRLTVV.

This clonotype was counted many times. The gene calls are TRBV11-2 and TRBJ1-1; D is unresolved. Trimming cost V 0 bases and J 6 bases, with 8 bases left between them. Germline V gives CDR1 SGHAT, CDR2 FQNNGV. This CDR3 comprises 13 residues. The CDR3 bases are TGTGCCAGCAGCTTAGATCAACATTCTGAAGCTTTCTTT. Residues: CASSLDQHSEAFF.

A few counts support this clonotype. The gene calls are TRBV5-1 and TRBJ1-1, with TRBD1 identical over 8 bases. J gave up 0 bases and V 1 base, and 11 bases lay outside the gene matches. In germline, CDR1 is SGHRS, CDR2 YFSETQ. The CDR3 is made up of 18 amino acids. The CDR3 sequence: CASSLWPGGGDMNTEAFF. CDR3 sequence (DNA): TGCGCCAGCAGCTTGTGGCCAGGGGGCGGCGACATGAACACTGAAGCTTTCTTT.

This clonotype has ten or more counts. This chain connects TRBV14 to TRBJ2-1, with D perhaps matching TRBD2 (5 bases). The CDR3 is made up of 15 amino acids. Germline CDR1 and CDR2: SGHDN and FVKESK. Trimming left V 1 base short and J 0 bases short, with 7 bases between. The CDR3 coding sequence is TGTGCCAGCAGCCAAGGTAGCGTCTCCTACAATGAGCAGTTCTTC. Amino acid sequence: CASSQGSVSYNEQFF.

V and J are TRBV4-1 and TRBJ1-6; TRBD1 matches 7 bases. Germline trimming cut 8 bases from V and 7 bases from J; bases unmatched to any gene: 5. The CDR3 is made up of 13 amino acids. Per the germline V gene, CDR1 is MGHRA and CDR2 is YSYEKL. CDR3 sequence (DNA): TGCGCCAGCCAGGGACAGCTAAATTCACCCCTCCACTTT. Its translation is CASQGQLNSPLHF.

This clonotype was seen repeatedly, ten times or more. The chain joins TRBV12-3 or TRBV12-4 to TRBJ1-4; D remains unclear. V gave up 6 bases and J gave up 8 bases, with 7 bases separating them. The CDR3 has 11 residues. For the CDR3, the DNA is TGTGCCAGCAGAGACACCGAAAAACTGTTTTTT. Translated: CASRDTEKLFF.

This clonotype has just a few counts. This CDR3 is CAWSAQYSPLHF. DNA of the CDR3: TGTGCCTGGAGTGCTCAATATTCACCCCTCCACTTT. This rearrangement joins TRBV30 to TRBJ1-6, with D uncertain. V was clipped by 1 base and J by 8 bases, with 6 bases between them. The length of the CDR3 is 12 residues. The germline V gene encodes CDR1 GTSNPN and CDR2 SVGIG (reference sequence).

This clonotype has at least ten counts. The chain recombines TRBV18 with TRBJ2-7, with 11 positions matching TRBD2. The CDR3 length is 16 residues. Germline CDR1 and CDR2: KGHSH and LQKENI. With V trimmed by 3 bases and J by 6 bases, 10 bases remained unmatched. The CDR3 DNA reads TGTGCCAGCTCACCTCCCCTCCTAGCGGGAGGAAGCGAGCAGTACTTC. It specifies CASSPPLLAGGSEQYF.

This clonotype was seen at least ten times. This chain links TRBV20-1 with TRBJ2-7; maybe TRBD2 (6 bases). The CDR3 has 14 amino acids. Per germline, CDR1 DFQATT and CDR2 SNEGSKA (reference sequence). The germline V and J ends were trimmed by 5 bases and 0 bases, with 14 bases remaining between them. CDR3 bases: TGCAGTGCTCAGCCGGGACTCCCCTCCTACGAGCAGTACTTC. Its protein is CSAQPGLPSYEQYF.

In its sample, this clonotype was seen many times. The rearrangement joins TRBV2 to TRBJ2-3; a possible D gene is TRBD2 (5 bases). V gave up 10 bases and J gave up 5 bases, with 13 bases separating them. CDR1 is SNHLY, CDR2 FYNNEI, per germline. This CDR3 region has 12 residues. The CDR3 reads CATDRSGDTQYF. DNA of the CDR3: TGTGCCACCGATCGGAGCGGAGATACGCAGTATTTT.

This clonotype was observed at least ten times. This chain links TRBV28 with TRBJ2-5; D gene ambiguous. Trimming stripped 8 bases from V and 1 base from J, with 5 bases between. CDR3 length: 11 residues. From germline, CDR1 is MDHEN and CDR2 SYDVKM. The CDR3 loop reads CASQVQETQYF. Here the CDR3 DNA reads TGTGCCAGCCAGGTCCAAGAGACCCAGTACTTC. Combining the CDR3 with reference TRBV28 and TRBJ2-5 gives the whole variable domain DVKVTQSSRYLVKRTGEKVFLECVQDMDHENMFWYRQDPGLGLRLIYFSYDVKMKEKGDIPEGYSVSREKKERFSLILESASTNQTSMYLCASQVQETQYFGPGTRLLVL.

This clonotype was seen ten or more times. The chain links TRBV18 to TRBJ2-1; 8 nucleotides align to TRBD2. This CDR3 spans 14 amino acids. V shed 3 bases and J 6 bases; nucleotides not matched to a gene: 4. Germline lookup yields CDR1 KGHSH and CDR2 LQKENI. The CDR3 region has the DNA TGTGCCAGCTCACCGCGTGCGGGAGGCAATGAGCAGTTCTTC. Protein sequence: CASSPRAGGNEQFF.

This clonotype appeared many times. A junction end diverges from the germline sequence, so it may reflect a read error. CDR3 loop: CAWSQGPGNTIYF. The CDR3 coding sequence is TGTGCCTGGAGTCAGGGCCCTGGGAACACCATATATTTT. The gene calls are TRBV30 and TRBJ1-3; D is possibly TRBD1 (5 bases). Looked up from germline, CDR1 is GTSNPN and CDR2 is SVGIG (reference sequence). The CDR3 length is 13 residues.

This clonotype was seen at least ten times. V is TRBV28 and J is TRBJ2-2, with TRBD2 matching 10 bases. The CDR3 length is 14 residues. Per germline, CDR1 MDHEN and CDR2 SYDVKM. With 5 bases clipped from V and 6 bases from J, the junction kept 3 bases outside the gene matches. Here the CDR3 DNA reads TGTGCCAGCAGTCTAGCGGGAGTGCCCGGGGAGCTGTTTTTT. It is translated as CASSLAGVPGELFF. Based on the CDR3 plus reference TRBV28 and TRBJ2-2, the full variable domain is DVKVTQSSRYLVKRTGEKVFLECVQDMDHENMFWYRQDPGLGLRLIYFSYDVKMKEKGDIPEGYSVSREKKERFSLILESASTNQTSMYLCASSLAGVPGELFFGEGSRLTVL.

The chain recombines TRBV7-9 with TRBJ1-3; D unclear. The V gene's germline CDR1 is SEHNR and CDR2 FQNEAQ (reference sequence). This CDR3 spans 16 amino acids. The germline V and J ends were trimmed by 3 bases and 0 bases, with 12 bases remaining between them. The CDR3 DNA reads TGTGCCAGCAGCTTGATCACCACGAGCTCTGGAAACACCATATATTTT. Protein sequence: CASSLITTSSGNTIYF.

In this sample, this clonotype turned up many times. This sequence joins TRBV24-1 and TRBJ2-1; TRBD2 aligns across 12 bases. Germline-derived CDR1 and CDR2 are KGHDR and SFDVKD. Trimming cost V 5 bases and J 3 bases; bases outside gene matches: 10. CDR3 length: 18 residues. The CDR3 coding sequence is TGTGCCACCAGTGGGACAATTACTAGCGGGAGGAACTACAATGAGCAGTTCTTC. It codes for CATSGTITSGRNYNEQFF.